Following are 20 T cell receptor beta chains from one sample sequenced in a study of T cell responses to AZD1222 COVID-19 vaccine. Only in-frame clones appear in the TCRdb table, and some are missing; sequencing was by immunoSEQ multiplex PCR. The data show about 70,000 clones, with around 84% seen just once and roughly 20% held by the top ten. The sample consisted of peripheral blood, taken on day 0 of AZD1222 vaccination. Receptor source: an adult in good health.

The chain joins TRBV19 to TRBJ2-1, with TRBD2 matching 8 bases. J was trimmed by 6 bases and V by 9 bases; bases with no gene match: 13. The CDR3 spans 15 residues. Germline-derived CDR1 and CDR2 are LNHDA and SQIVND (reference sequence). In DNA form, the CDR3 reads TGTGCCAGACCGAGGGGGACTAGACCTCCCAATGAGCAGTTCTTC. Translating it yields CARPRGTRPPNEQFF.

The chain uses TRBV7-3 and TRBJ2-1, with D possibly matching TRBD1 (6 bases). Germline V gene data show CDR1 as SGHTA and CDR2 as FQGTGA. There are 12 residues in the CDR3. Trimming stripped 2 bases from V and 8 bases from J, with 7 bases between. The DNA of the CDR3 is TGTGCCAGCAGCTTAGGGGGCCATGAGCAGTTCTTC. As protein: CASSLGGHEQFF.

The rearrangement joins TRBV5-1 to TRBJ1-2, with 8 bases fitting TRBD1. With V trimmed by 3 bases and J by 2 bases, 21 bases remained unmatched. This CDR3 spans 20 amino acids. Germline V gives CDR1 SGHRS, CDR2 YFSETQ. CDR3 residues: CASSSNIGQGRLYPNYGYTF. CDR3 coding DNA: TGCGCCAGCAGCTCAAATATCGGACAGGGACGACTTTATCCAAACTATGGCTACACCTTC. The whole variable domain, filled in from reference TRBV5-1 and TRBJ1-2, reads KAGVTQTPRYLIKTRGQQVTLSCSPISGHRSVSWYQQTPGQGLQFLFEYFSETQRNKGNFPGRFSGRQFSNSRSEMNVSTLELGDSALYLCASSSNIGQGRLYPNYGYTFGSGTRLTVV.

This clone appeared a single time. This sequence joins TRBV4-2 and TRBJ2-1; 10 positions match TRBD2. The CDR3 consists of 17 residues. V was clipped by 0 bases and J by 8 bases; unmatched bases: 10. Germline CDR1 is LGHNA and CDR2 is YNFKEQ. The CDR3 reads CASSQEYHASGSDEQFF. The CDR3 DNA reads TGTGCCAGCAGCCAAGAATATCACGCTAGCGGGAGTGATGAGCAGTTCTTC.

The V call is TRBV13, the J call TRBJ1-2; D possibly corresponds to TRBD1 (6 bases). Per germline, CDR1 PRHDT and CDR2 FYEKMQ (reference sequence). The CDR3 has 14 residues. Trimming took 5 bases from V and 5 from J, leaving 15 bases between them. This CDR3 reads CASSKEQGWYGYTF. CDR3 nucleotides: TGTGCCAGCAGCAAGGAACAGGGCTGGTATGGCTACACCTTC.

The chain combines TRBV6-5 with TRBJ1-5; D unclear. Trimming took 6 bases from V and 4 from J, leaving 4 bases between them. This CDR3 has 11 residues. CDR1 is MNHEY, CDR2 SVGAGI, per germline. The CDR3 here is CASRENQPQHF. The CDR3 DNA follows: TGTGCCAGCAGAGAGAATCAGCCCCAGCATTTT.

The rearrangement uses TRBV7-8 and TRBJ2-1, with TRBD2 matching 8 bases. The CDR3 contains 18 residues. Trimming at V came to 5 bases and at J to 0 bases, leaving 12 bases not matched to a gene. Germline loops: CDR1 SGHVS, CDR2 FQNEAQ. The CDR3 DNA is TGTGCCAGCAGCATAGACCTACGGGGGGGGGACTCCTACAATGAGCAGTTCTTC. It yields the protein CASSIDLRGGDSYNEQFF.

This chain connects TRBV12-3 or TRBV12-4 to TRBJ2-1; no reliable D call. Trimming took 3 bases from V and 8 from J, leaving 11 bases between them. The CDR3 extends over 13 amino acids. The CDR3 protein is CASSLVRVDEQFF. CDR3 coding DNA: TGTGCCAGCAGTTTGGTAAGGGTGGATGAGCAGTTCTTC.

The DNA for the CDR3 is TGTGCCAGCAGCTCGACTGGGGCATATGGCTACACCTTC. This gives the protein CASSSTGAYGYTF. The chain couples TRBV6-5 to TRBJ1-2; possible D gene TRBD1, 5 bases. V gave up 6 bases and J gave up 5 bases, with 13 bases separating them. Germline lookup yields CDR1 MNHEY and CDR2 SVGAGI. This CDR3 has 13 amino acids.

This chain uses TRBV7-3 with TRBJ2-1; no reliable D call. The CDR3 has 12 amino acids. V lost 1 base, J lost 3 bases, and 1 base lay in between. Germline lookup yields CDR1 SGHTA and CDR2 FQGTGA. The CDR3 sequence: CASSLNYNEQFF. CDR3 sequence (DNA): TGTGCCAGCAGCTTAAACTACAATGAGCAGTTCTTC.

The rearrangement links TRBV7-2 to TRBJ1-5, with 9 bases that match TRBD1. CDR1 SGHTA and CDR2 FQGNSA come from the germline V gene. Trimming cost V 5 bases and J 5 bases; bases outside gene matches: 7. The CDR3 consists of 15 residues. The CDR3 sequence: CASSRTGDRDQPQHF. CDR3 bases: TGTGCCAGCAGCCGTACAGGGGACAGGGATCAGCCCCAGCATTTT.

This clone was seen a few times. J is TRBJ2-3 and V is TRBV18; D tentatively reads TRBD1 or TRBD2 (5 bases each). The V end lost 5 bases, the J end lost 1 base, and 10 bases lay between the germline ends. The germline V gene has CDR1 KGHSH and CDR2 LQKENI. This CDR3 is 14 amino acids long. CDR3 bases: TGTGCCAGCTCATCACGAGGGGGCACAGATACGCAGTATTTT. It is translated as CASSSRGGTDTQYF.

The table lists this clone with a count of one. The rearrangement joins TRBV5-6 to TRBJ1-2, with 8 bases identical to TRBD1. Germline CDR1 reads SGHDT; CDR2 reads YYEEEE. V gave up 4 bases and J gave up 3 bases; unmatched junction bases: 5. This CDR3 is built from 14 residues. The chain's CDR3 is CASSEGQAHYGYTF. The CDR3 DNA sequence: TGTGCCAGCAGCGAGGGACAGGCCCACTATGGCTACACCTTC.

J is TRBJ2-1 and V is TRBV5-6; D might be TRBD2 (7 bases). This CDR3 region has 15 residues. Looked up from germline, CDR1 is SGHDT and CDR2 is YYEEEE. Trimming pared 6 bases from V and 9 bases from J, leaving 22 bases between. The DNA of the CDR3 is TGTGCCAGCAAGCGCGTTGGCGGGGGCGAGACTGAGCAGTTCTTC. Residues: CASKRVGGGETEQFF. The full variable domain, its missing parts supplied by reference TRBV5-6 and TRBJ2-1, is DAGVTQSPTHLIKTRGQQVTLRCSPKSGHDTVSWYQQALGQGPQFIFQYYEEEERQRGNFPDRFSGHQFPNYSSELNVNALLLGDSALYLCASKRVGGGETEQFFGPGTRLTVL.

The rearrangement joins TRBV7-2 to TRBJ2-5; 9 bases match TRBD2. From germline, CDR1 is SGHTA and CDR2 FQGNSA. The trim removed 0 bases at V and 2 bases at J, leaving 4 bases unmatched. This CDR3 region has 16 residues. CDR3 residues: CASSLASGGLQETQYF. The CDR3 DNA reads as TGTGCCAGCAGCTTAGCGAGCGGGGGGCTACAAGAGACCCAGTACTTC.

This clone is a singleton in its sample. The V and J genes are TRBV4-2 and TRBJ2-2, with D tentatively TRBD2 (6 bases). CDR3 length: 16 residues. V lost 1 base and J lost 3, with 12 bases in between. Looked up from germline, CDR1 is LGHNA and CDR2 is YNFKEQ. The CDR3 nucleotides are TGTGCCAGCAGCCAAGGCGTCGGAGGGCACACCGGGGAGCTGTTTTTT. Protein sequence: CASSQGVGGHTGELFF.

The chain couples TRBV5-5 to TRBJ1-1, with TRBD1 identical over 9 bases. This CDR3 is built from 16 residues. The germline V gene encodes CDR1 SGHKS and CDR2 YYEKEE (reference sequence). The J segment lost 3 bases and the V segment lost 1 base, leaving 7 bases of the junction unmatched. Here the CDR3 reads CASSLTTGGFDTEAFF. The CDR3 DNA follows: TGTGCCAGCAGCTTGACGACAGGGGGATTCGACACTGAAGCTTTCTTT.

V gene TRBV4-2 combines with J gene TRBJ1-1; TRBD1 might be the D (5 bases). This CDR3 is built from 16 residues. The V end was cut by 4 bases, the J end by 0 bases, with 15 bases between. The germline V gene has CDR1 LGHNA and CDR2 YNFKEQ. CDR3 protein: CASSPRRDSMNTEAFF. The CDR3 nucleotides are TGTGCCAGCAGCCCCCGTAGGGACTCAATGAACACTGAAGCTTTCTTT.

The CDR3 nucleotides read TGCAGCGTTGCGCCGGGGCCCACTGAAGCTTTCTTT. Translating gives CSVAPGPTEAFF. The J gene is TRBJ1-1, the V gene TRBV29-1, with D perhaps matching TRBD1 (5 bases). The V gene's germline CDR1 is SQVTM and CDR2 ANQGSEA. The CDR3 has 12 amino acids. The V and J ends lost 4 bases and 4 bases respectively, with 10 bases between them.

V and J are TRBV29-1 and TRBJ1-1, with D hard to call. The germline CDR1 and CDR2 sequences are SQVTM and ANQGSEA. V was trimmed by 3 bases and J by 2 bases, leaving 10 bases between them. The CDR3 has 13 amino acids. Here the CDR3 reads CSVETDLNTEAFF. The DNA for the CDR3 is TGCAGCGTTGAGACGGACCTTAACACTGAAGCTTTCTTT.